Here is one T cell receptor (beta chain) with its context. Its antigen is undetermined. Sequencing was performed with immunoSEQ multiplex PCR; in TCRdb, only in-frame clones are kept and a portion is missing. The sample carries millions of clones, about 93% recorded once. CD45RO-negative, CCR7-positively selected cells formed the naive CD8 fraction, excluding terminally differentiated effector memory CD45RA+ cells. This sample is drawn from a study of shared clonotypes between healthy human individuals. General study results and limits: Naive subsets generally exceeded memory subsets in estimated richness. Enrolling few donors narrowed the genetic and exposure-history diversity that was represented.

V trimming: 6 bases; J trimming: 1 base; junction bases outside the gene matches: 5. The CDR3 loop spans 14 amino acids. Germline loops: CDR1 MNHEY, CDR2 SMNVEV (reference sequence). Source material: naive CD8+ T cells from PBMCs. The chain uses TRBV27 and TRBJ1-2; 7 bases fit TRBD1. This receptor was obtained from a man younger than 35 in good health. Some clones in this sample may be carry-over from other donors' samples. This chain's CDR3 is CASRRDSVNYGYTF. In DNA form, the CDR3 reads TGTGCCAGCAGAAGGGACAGCGTTAACTATGGCTACACCTTC.